Here is one T cell receptor (beta chain) with its context. The antigen is undetermined. The sample belongs to a study of cytomegalovirus exposure and HLA in healthy donors. For the study at large: The Caucasian-associated ancestry cluster contained about 80% of the roughly 400 genotyped donors.

Use of 60 Vbeta and 13 Jbeta primers characterized the PCR. Here immunoSEQ multiplex PCR was the method, and the copy in TCRdb shows in-frame clones only, minus some. The sample yields approximately 120,000 clones, 74% seen once. Study-wide findings and caveats: The study had only CMV serostatus as immune exposure information. Later on, an analysis found that several of the most significant clusters appeared to be linked to common viral pathogens, which included parvovirus B19.

The clonotype comes from a woman aged 50 to 65 in good health and CMV-seropositive. Material for sequencing was PBMCs.

The CDR3 nucleotides read TGCGCCAGCAGCCAAGGAATAGCGGGGGGTATCTACGAGCAGTACTTC. It translates to CASSQGIAGGIYEQYF. This chain uses TRBV4-3 with TRBJ2-5; 10 nucleotides agree with TRBD2. The DNA end is more similar to TRBJ2-7, so the J call may be wrong. Germline V gives CDR1 LGHNA, CDR2 YSLEER. The CDR3 has 16 residues.